These 5 T cell receptor beta chains came from one sample sequenced in a study of T cell repertoires in cytomegalovirus infection (dated by TCRdb to between 2018 and 2021). The sample was run on an Illumina HiSeq 1500. TCRdb reanalyzed the raw reads on its own, using fastp at Q25 for trimming and MiXCR for clone calling, and kept in-frame beta chains. Rows merge per CDR3 protein into single entries with the most common DNA and genes. This sample is represented by approximately 260,000 distinct CDR3 sequences; 15% to 20% of them were singletons. The ten top clones hold approximately 51% of the sample. Sequences were obtained from CD8+ T cells from PBMCs. The receptors stem from a human donor in good health (CMV status not recorded). Some clones in this sample may be carry-over from other donors' samples.

The chain uses TRBV20-1 and TRBJ1-6, with a tentative D call TRBD1 (5 bases). Germline loops: CDR1 DFQATT, CDR2 SNEGSKA (reference sequence). V was pared by 4 bases and J by 7 bases, with 17 bases between. The CDR3 contains 15 residues. CDR3 protein: CSAIFPGLENSPLHF. The CDR3 DNA sequence: TGCAGTGCTATTTTCCCGGGACTGGAGAATTCACCCCTCCACTTT.

There are many counts of this clonotype. The chain joins TRBV6-2 or TRBV6-3 to TRBJ1-4, with TRBD1 identical over 8 bases. The germline CDR1 and CDR2 sequences are MNHEY and SVGEGT. Trimming took 5 bases from V and 8 from J; bases not matched to a gene: 13. This CDR3 has 16 residues. CDR3 coding DNA: TGTGCCAGCAGTAAAACATCGGACAGGGCCTACGAAAAACTGTTTTTT. Residues: CASSKTSDRAYEKLFF.

This clonotype came up once. A much larger clone is a single base away; this may be a read error. The chain employs TRBV12-3 or TRBV12-4 and TRBJ1-2; no reliable D call. The CDR3 contains 13 residues. Trimming left V 1 base short and J 6 bases short, with 9 bases between. CDR3 bases: TGTGCCAGCAGTTTAGGAGAGATTAATGGCTACACCTTC. Translating it yields CASSLGEINGYTF.

The J gene is TRBJ1-5, the V gene TRBV7-9; the match to TRBD1 covers 7 bases. The CDR3 extends over 14 amino acids. From germline, CDR1 is SEHNR and CDR2 FQNEAQ (reference sequence). The V gene end was trimmed by 5 bases and the J gene end by 5 bases; junction bases not matched to a gene: 6. CDR3: CASSAGGRDQPQHF. As DNA, the CDR3 is TGTGCCAGCAGCGCAGGGGGGCGGGATCAGCCCCAGCATTTT.

This clonotype occurred many times. The chain carries TRBV28 and TRBJ2-7; 7 bases map to TRBD1. Trimming removed 10 bases from V and 2 bases from J; junction bases left unmatched: 5. CDR3 length: 12 residues. Germline values: CDR1 MDHEN, CDR2 SYDVKM. CDR3 residues: CATGQFPYEQYF. CDR3 bases: TGTGCCACGGGACAGTTCCCCTACGAGCAGTACTTC.